Listed here are 5 T cell receptor beta chains from one sample, sequenced in a study of metastatic and nonmetastatic thyroid tumors. MiXCR was used by TCRdb to re-call the PCR reads. The repertoire holds 30,000 or so clones, with 20% as singletons. Patients had received no treatment of any kind before thyroid surgery. The material sequenced was blood. The source of these receptors is a female donor with papillary thyroid cancer or a benign thyroid nodule (not recorded which). Some clones in this sample may be carry-over from other donors' samples.

This chain uses TRBV28 with TRBJ1-2; TRBD1 matches at 8 bases. This CDR3 comprises 15 residues. After removal of 5 bases from V and 0 bases from J, the junction contained 5 bases not matched to a gene. The germline CDR1 and CDR2 sequences are MDHEN and SYDVKM. This CDR3 reads CASSTGGITNYGYTF. The CDR3, as DNA: TGTGCCAGCAGTACAGGGGGTATAACTAACTATGGCTACACCTTC.

J is TRBJ2-7 and V is TRBV30, with TRBD1 matching over 7 bases. Germline CDR1 and CDR2: GTSNPN and SVGIG (reference sequence). The CDR3 loop spans 14 amino acids. V lost 2 bases and J lost 5; bases outside the gene matches: 9. CDR3 in amino acids: CAWSLKGTDHEQYF. The CDR3 bases are TGTGCCTGGAGTCTGAAAGGGACAGACCACGAGCAGTACTTC.

This clone occurred a few times. The V call is TRBV2, the J call TRBJ2-7, with 7 bases fitting TRBD1. The CDR3 loop spans 15 amino acids. After removal of 5 bases from V and 6 bases from J, the junction contained 13 bases not matched to a gene. Germline values: CDR1 SNHLY, CDR2 FYNNEI. As DNA, the CDR3 is TGTGCCAGCAGTTCCGGGACAGTAGCGCCCAGCGAGCAGTACTTC. The encoded protein is CASSSGTVAPSEQYF.

This clone was recorded at least ten times. The gene calls are TRBV30 and TRBJ1-4; TRBD1 agrees at 10 bases. V dropped 2 bases and J dropped 7; count of bases not matched to a gene: 4. CDR1 and CDR2 (germline): GTSNPN, SVGIG (reference sequence). The CDR3 has 14 residues. The CDR3 is CAWSRQGAIEKLFF. CDR3 sequence (DNA): TGTGCCTGGAGTCGACAGGGGGCGATTGAAAAACTGTTTTTT.

This clone was detected only once. V and J are TRBV9 and TRBJ1-2, with TRBD1 matching over 10 bases. Germline CDR1 SGDLS, CDR2 YYNGEE. After removal of 2 bases from V and 2 bases from J, the junction contained 3 bases not matched to a gene. The CDR3 length is 15 residues. CDR3 sequence: CASSVGTGENYGYTF. CDR3 in DNA: TGTGCCAGCAGCGTCGGGACAGGGGAAAACTATGGCTACACCTTC.